These 26 T cell receptor beta chains share one sample of origin, sequenced in a study of T cell responses to AZD1222 COVID-19 vaccine. Sequenced by immunoSEQ multiplex PCR; TCRdb stores in-frame clones only, minus some. The sample shows tens of thousands of clones, about 92% of them seen only once. Material: peripheral blood, obtained 28 days after the second AZD1222 dose. The receptors derive from an adult who received the AZD1222 COVID-19 vaccine.

The chain combines TRBV7-9 with TRBJ2-5; D might be TRBD1 (5 bases). There are 17 residues in the CDR3. The V gene lost 4 bases and the J gene lost 2 bases, with 20 bases spanning the gap. Germline CDR1 and CDR2: SEHNR and FQNEAQ (reference sequence). Here the CDR3 DNA reads TGTGCCAGCAGCTCCCAAAAGGGGTCCATCGGGCAAGAGACCCAGTACTTC. This translates into CASSSQKGSIGQETQYF.

V and J are TRBV28 and TRBJ2-2; TRBD1 matches 7 bases. The V and J ends lost 10 bases and 6 bases, in that order; junction bases with no gene match: 8. The CDR3 is 13 residues long. Germline assignment: CDR1 MDHEN and CDR2 SYDVKM. As DNA, the CDR3 is TGTGCCACCCTGAACAGGGGCCCCGGGGAGCTGTTTTTT. Amino acids: CATLNRGPGELFF.

The rearrangement links TRBV12-3 or TRBV12-4 to TRBJ1-1; D might be TRBD1 (6 bases). There are 11 residues in the CDR3. V lost 6 bases, J lost 8 bases, and 10 bases lay in between. DNA of the CDR3: TGTGCCAGCAGGGGCACAGGGGAAGCTTTCTTT. Translating it yields CASRGTGEAFF.

This clone is a singleton in its sample. CDR3 DNA: TGTGCCAGCAGCGCGGTGGCAGGGGCCAACGTCCTGACTTTC. Translation: CASSAVAGANVLTF. The chain has TRBV6-4 and TRBJ2-6; D not resolved. Trimming took 6 bases from V and 4 from J, leaving 10 bases between them. Germline V gives CDR1 MRHNA, CDR2 SNTAGT. The CDR3 loop spans 14 amino acids.

V usage is TRBV4-2 and J usage is TRBJ2-1; no definite D call. The V gene lost 1 base and the J gene lost 4 bases, with 8 bases spanning the gap. In germline, CDR1 is LGHNA, CDR2 YNFKEQ. CDR3 length equals 14 residues. The CDR3 loop is CASSQVSPYNEQFF. CDR3 coding DNA: TGTGCCAGCAGCCAAGTGTCTCCTTACAATGAGCAGTTCTTC.

This clone has only a few counts. The rearrangement links TRBV12-3 or TRBV12-4 to TRBJ1-2, with 7 bases lining up with TRBD1. The CDR3 is made up of 12 amino acids. The V and J ends lost 6 bases and 3 bases, in that order; junction bases with no gene match: 1. CDR3 DNA: TGTGCCAGCAGCGACAGGGACTATGGCTACACCTTC. It yields the protein CASSDRDYGYTF.

The chain has TRBV5-4 and TRBJ1-3; D remains ambiguous. The germline V and J ends were trimmed by 0 bases and 4 bases, with 11 bases remaining between them. Germline-derived CDR1 and CDR2 are SGHNT and YYREEE (reference sequence). The CDR3 has 15 residues. DNA for the CDR3: TGTGCCAGCAGCTTGGCCGCGGGGATCGGAAACACCATATATTTT. Its protein product is CASSLAAGIGNTIYF.

The genes are TRBV19 and TRBJ1-5; 10 bases are a match to TRBD1. CDR1 LNHDA and CDR2 SQIVND come from the germline V gene (reference sequence). The CDR3 contains 18 residues. With 7 bases clipped from V and 0 bases from J, the junction kept 12 bases outside the gene matches. The chain's CDR3 is CASNPGRTGGYSNQPQHF. The DNA for the CDR3 is TGTGCCAGTAACCCAGGGCGGACAGGGGGTTATAGCAATCAGCCCCAGCATTTT.

The chain couples TRBV5-6 to TRBJ2-7; TRBD1 aligns across 7 bases. The CDR3 covers 14 residues. The germline gives CDR1 SGHDT, CDR2 YYEEEE. V lost 6 bases and J lost 2; bases outside the gene matches: 8. The CDR3 nucleotides are TGTGCCAGCACCCGACAGGGCTTTCCCTACGAGCAGTACTTC. This sequence encodes CASTRQGFPYEQYF.

In nucleotides, the CDR3 is TGTGCCAGCACGGCGACAGGGGCCCCGGCGGGCTACGAGCAGTACTTC. Translating it yields CASTATGAPAGYEQYF. The V gene is TRBV27, the J gene TRBJ2-7; 8 positions agree with TRBD1. The CDR3 contains 16 residues. The germline V gene encodes CDR1 MNHEY and CDR2 SMNVEV (reference sequence). V shed 7 bases, J shed 3 bases, and the junction held 14 bases outside the gene matches.

The gene calls are TRBV9 and TRBJ2-1, with D perhaps TRBD2 (6 bases). Trimming shortened V by 0 bases and J by 2 bases, and 12 bases separated the two germline ends. CDR3 size: 16 residues. Germline V gene lookup returns CDR1 SGDLS and CDR2 YYNGEE. CDR3 sequence: CASSVGGSGAYNEQFF. The CDR3 bases are TGTGCCAGCAGCGTAGGGGGTAGCGGTGCCTACAATGAGCAGTTCTTC. Complete variable domain (other parts from reference TRBV9 and TRBJ2-1): DSGVTQTPKHLITATGQRVTLRCSPRSGDLSVYWYQQSLDQGLQFLIQYYNGEERAKGNILERFSAQQFPDLHSELNLSSLELGDSALYFCASSVGGSGAYNEQFFGPGTRLTVL.

V usage is TRBV5-4 and J usage is TRBJ2-7; the D gene is possibly TRBD1 (6 bases). Germline V lookup: CDR1 SGHNT, CDR2 YYREEE (reference sequence). There are 15 residues in the CDR3. The V end was cut by 1 base, the J end by 6 bases, with 17 bases between. CDR3 nucleotides: TGTGCCAGCAGCTTGCCAGGGGCTAGGGACGGCGAGCAGTACTTC. It translates to CASSLPGARDGEQYF.

V is TRBV19 and J is TRBJ1-2; D not certain. The CDR3 sequence is 13 residues long. Germline CDR1 is LNHDA and CDR2 is SQIVND (reference sequence). Deletions cut 3 bases from V and 2 bases from J, with 7 bases between. CDR3 sequence reads: CASSMWQNYGYTF. In nucleotides, the CDR3 is TGTGCCAGTAGTATGTGGCAGAACTATGGCTACACCTTC.

The J gene is TRBJ1-3, the V gene TRBV6-5; D is perhaps TRBD1 (5 bases). The germline V and J ends were trimmed by 6 bases and 0 bases, with 12 bases remaining between them. The CDR3 totals 15 residues. Germline V gives CDR1 MNHEY, CDR2 SVGAGI. The CDR3 sequence: CASRLPGFSGNTIYF. DNA for the CDR3: TGTGCCAGCAGGCTTCCAGGGTTCTCTGGAAACACCATATATTTT.

V and J are TRBV5-6 and TRBJ2-1, with 7 bases that match TRBD2. The CDR3 spans 13 residues. The V and J ends lost 2 bases and 14 bases, in that order; junction bases with no gene match: 10. Looked up from germline, CDR1 is SGHDT and CDR2 is YYEEEE. The CDR3 here is CASSFSLGGREFF. The CDR3, as DNA: TGTGCCAGCAGCTTTAGTCTGGGAGGGAGGGAGTTCTTC.

This chain uses TRBV9 with TRBJ1-3, with no clear D. Between the trimmed V and J ends, which lost 2 bases and 2 bases, there was a span of 8 bases. The CDR3 contains 14 residues. Per the germline V gene, CDR1 is SGDLS and CDR2 is YYNGEE. The CDR3 here is CASSVGSTGNTIYF. The CDR3 DNA sequence: TGTGCCAGCAGCGTGGGGAGCACTGGAAACACCATATATTTT.

The V call is TRBV19, the J call TRBJ2-6; weak D call: TRBD1 (6 bases). CDR3 length: 15 residues. Trimming took 3 bases from V and 4 from J, leaving 10 bases between them. Germline V gives CDR1 LNHDA, CDR2 SQIVND (reference sequence). The CDR3 protein is CASSIQDSGANVLTF. CDR3 in DNA: TGTGCCAGTAGTATCCAGGACAGCGGGGCCAACGTCCTGACTTTC.

J is TRBJ1-5 and V is TRBV5-1, with D unresolved. With 4 bases removed from V and 6 bases from J, the gap between germline ends came to 11 bases. Germline loops: CDR1 SGHRS, CDR2 YFSETQ. The CDR3 sequence is 13 residues long. The CDR3 DNA follows: TGCGCCAGCAGCCTTGGAGGGAGTCAGCCCCAGCATTTT. Amino acid sequence: CASSLGGSQPQHF.

The chain links TRBV28 to TRBJ1-1; no definite D call. CDR3 length: 12 amino acids. Trimming took off 6 bases at V and 8 bases at J, with 13 bases between the two ends. Germline V lookup: CDR1 MDHEN, CDR2 SYDVKM. CDR3 loop: CASSPPVREAFF. The CDR3 DNA reads as TGTGCCAGCAGCCCCCCCGTCCGGGAAGCTTTCTTT. Based on the CDR3 plus reference TRBV28 and TRBJ1-1, the full variable domain is DVKVTQSSRYLVKRTGEKVFLECVQDMDHENMFWYRQDPGLGLRLIYFSYDVKMKEKGDIPEGYSVSREKKERFSLILESASTNQTSMYLCASSPPVREAFFGQGTRLTVV.

J is TRBJ2-1 and V is TRBV20-1, with D maybe TRBD1 (5 bases). This CDR3 comprises 10 residues. With 3 bases removed from V and 15 bases from J, the gap between germline ends came to 12 bases. Germline-derived CDR1 and CDR2 are DFQATT and SNEGSKA (reference sequence). CDR3 sequence reads: CSASGQGRFF. DNA for the CDR3: TGCAGTGCTAGTGGGCAGGGTCGGTTCTTC.

The CDR3 DNA reads TGCGCCAGCAGCTTGGGGGCTAGCAATCGAGCGCAGTTCTTC. Translated: CASSLGASNRAQFF. The chain couples TRBV5-1 to TRBJ2-1, with D possibly TRBD2 on 5 matching bases. The germline gives CDR1 SGHRS, CDR2 YFSETQ. CDR3 length equals 14 residues. Trimming took 0 bases from V and 12 from J, leaving 16 bases between them.

This sequence joins TRBV4-1 and TRBJ1-2; D is ambiguous. Trimming removed 2 bases at V and 5 bases at J, with 18 bases between. From germline, CDR1 is MGHRA and CDR2 YSYEKL. This CDR3 contains 16 residues. Here the CDR3 DNA reads TGCGCCAGCAGCCAACCGCCAAAGGCTGAGGGTTATGGCTACACCTTC. Its translation: CASSQPPKAEGYGYTF.

The chain employs TRBV11-2 and TRBJ2-7; D is unclear. Germline CDR1 and CDR2: SGHAT and FQNNGV. Trimming removed 4 bases from V and 4 bases from J, with 14 bases in between. The CDR3 has 14 residues. The DNA for the CDR3 is TGTGCCAGCAGCTCTCGTCCCCCCTCTTACGAGCAGTACTTC. This sequence encodes CASSSRPPSYEQYF.

The V gene is TRBV7-2, the J gene TRBJ1-4; the D is unclear. The CDR3 sequence is 17 residues long. Germline V gives CDR1 SGHTA, CDR2 FQGNSA. Trimming stripped 5 bases from V and 8 bases from J, with 24 bases between. The CDR3: CASSAELVITRSEKLFF. CDR3 sequence (DNA): TGTGCCAGCAGCGCAGAGCTTGTTATCACCCGTTCGGAAAAACTGTTTTTT.

This sequence joins TRBV27 and TRBJ1-1, with unresolved D. CDR3 length equals 13 residues. Germline CDR1 is MNHEY and CDR2 is SMNVEV (reference sequence). V gave up 4 bases and J gave up 1 base, with 7 bases separating them. The DNA of the CDR3 is TGTGCCAGCAGTTCGGTGGGGAACACTGAAGCTTTCTTT. Its protein product is CASSSVGNTEAFF.

The chain links TRBV24-1 to TRBJ1-2, with 9 bases fitting TRBD1. CDR3 size: 14 residues. V trimming: 4 bases; J trimming: 7 bases; junction bases outside the gene matches: 6. CDR1 KGHDR and CDR2 SFDVKD come from the germline V gene. The DNA for the CDR3 is TGTGCCACCAGTGACCCGGGACAGGGAGGTGGCTACACCTTC. This translates into CATSDPGQGGGYTF.